This TCR beta chain was identified in a study of T cells after yellow fever vaccination. On the study more broadly: Fractions of limited cellularity were prepared by means of SMART-Seq v4 Ultra Low Input.

By 5'RACE template switching, TCR cDNA was produced, with a universal primer site and UMIs added in the process. TCRdb redid the calling of the 5' RACE reads with MiXCR, one entry per CDR3 protein. The sample lists about 350,000 distinct CDR3 sequences; about 12% were seen once. Notes on this clonotype: Its antigen is still unknown.

Study-level results: The secondary response showed a weaker magnitude and a faster peak, day 5 versus 15.

The CDR3 sequence is 14 residues long. Germline V lookup: CDR1 SNHLY, CDR2 FYNNEI. Trimming shortened V by 1 base and J by 5 bases, and 11 bases separated the two germline ends. Source: CD4+ T cells sorted from PBMCs, taken 15 days after the yellow fever booster vaccination. The source is a young man who received the YFV17D yellow fever vaccine. The chain is built from TRBV2 and TRBJ2-5; D gene uncertain. The chain's CDR3 is CASSEDHGKETQYF. The CDR3 region has the DNA TGTGCCAGCAGTGAAGATCATGGGAAGGAGACCCAGTACTTC.